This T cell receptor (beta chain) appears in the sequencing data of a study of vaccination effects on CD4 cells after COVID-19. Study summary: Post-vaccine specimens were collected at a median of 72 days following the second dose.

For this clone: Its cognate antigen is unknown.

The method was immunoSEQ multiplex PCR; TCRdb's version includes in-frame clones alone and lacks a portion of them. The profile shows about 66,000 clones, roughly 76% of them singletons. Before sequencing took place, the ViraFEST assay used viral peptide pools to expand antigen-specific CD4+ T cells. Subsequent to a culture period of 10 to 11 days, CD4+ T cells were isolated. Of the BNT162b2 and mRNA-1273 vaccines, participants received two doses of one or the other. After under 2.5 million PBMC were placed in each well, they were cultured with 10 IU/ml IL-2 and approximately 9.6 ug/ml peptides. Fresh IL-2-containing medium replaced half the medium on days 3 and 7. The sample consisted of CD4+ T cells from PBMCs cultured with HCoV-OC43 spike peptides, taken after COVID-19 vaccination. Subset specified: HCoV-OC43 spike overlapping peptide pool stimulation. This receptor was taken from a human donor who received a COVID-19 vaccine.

Here the CDR3 DNA reads TGCGCCAGCAGTGTCCACGCGGGGTTCGGAGAGACCCAGTACTTC. It codes for CASSVHAGFGETQYF. The chain joins TRBV10-1 to TRBJ2-5; the D gene is possibly TRBD2 (6 bases). The germline V and J ends were trimmed by 4 bases and 4 bases, with 16 bases remaining between them. The V gene's germline CDR1 is WNHNN and CDR2 SYGVQD (reference sequence). The CDR3 is made up of 15 amino acids.